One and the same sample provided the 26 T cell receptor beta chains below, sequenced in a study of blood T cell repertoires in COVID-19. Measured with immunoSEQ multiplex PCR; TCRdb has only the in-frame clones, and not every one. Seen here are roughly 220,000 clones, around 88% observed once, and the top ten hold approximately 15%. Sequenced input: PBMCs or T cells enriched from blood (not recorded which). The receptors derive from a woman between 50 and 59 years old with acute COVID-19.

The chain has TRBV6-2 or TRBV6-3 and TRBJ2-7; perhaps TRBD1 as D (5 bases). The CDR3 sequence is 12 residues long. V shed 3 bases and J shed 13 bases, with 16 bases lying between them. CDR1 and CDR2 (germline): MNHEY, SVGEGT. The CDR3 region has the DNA TGTGCCAGCAGTTATAGGGGTGGAGCATCCTACTTC. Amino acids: CASSYRGGASYF.

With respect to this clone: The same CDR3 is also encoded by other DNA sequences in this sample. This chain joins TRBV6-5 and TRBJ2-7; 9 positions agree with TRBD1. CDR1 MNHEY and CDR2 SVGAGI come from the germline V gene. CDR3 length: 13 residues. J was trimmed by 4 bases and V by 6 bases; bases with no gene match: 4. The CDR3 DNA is TGTGCCAGCAGGCCGGGACAGGGTTACGAGCAGTACTTC. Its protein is CASRPGQGYEQYF.

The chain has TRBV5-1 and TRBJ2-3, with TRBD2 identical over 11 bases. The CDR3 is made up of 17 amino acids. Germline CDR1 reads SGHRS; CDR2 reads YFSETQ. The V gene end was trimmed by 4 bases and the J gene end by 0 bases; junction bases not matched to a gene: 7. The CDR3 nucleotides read TGCGCCAGCAGCCTCGGGACTAGCGGAACTAGCACAGATACGCAGTATTTT. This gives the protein CASSLGTSGTSTDTQYF.

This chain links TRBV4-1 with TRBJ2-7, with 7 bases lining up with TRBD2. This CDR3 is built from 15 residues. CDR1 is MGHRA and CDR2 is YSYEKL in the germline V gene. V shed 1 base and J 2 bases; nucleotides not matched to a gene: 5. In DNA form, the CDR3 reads TGCGCCAGCAGCCAAGCCTCGGGGGGAACCTACGAGCAGTACTTC. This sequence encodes CASSQASGGTYEQYF.

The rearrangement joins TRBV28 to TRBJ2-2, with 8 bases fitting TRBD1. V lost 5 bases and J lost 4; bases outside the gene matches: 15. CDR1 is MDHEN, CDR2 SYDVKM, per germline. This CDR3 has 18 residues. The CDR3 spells CASSPGQERWESTGELFF. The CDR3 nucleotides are TGTGCCAGCAGTCCGGGACAGGAAAGGTGGGAGAGCACCGGGGAGCTGTTTTTT.

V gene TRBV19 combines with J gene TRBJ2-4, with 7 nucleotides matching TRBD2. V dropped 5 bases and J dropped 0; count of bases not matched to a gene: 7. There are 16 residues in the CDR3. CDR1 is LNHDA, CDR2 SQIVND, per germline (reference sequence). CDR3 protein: CASSARGEIAKNIQYF. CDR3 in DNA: TGTGCCAGTAGTGCCCGGGGGGAGATAGCCAAAAACATTCAGTACTTC.

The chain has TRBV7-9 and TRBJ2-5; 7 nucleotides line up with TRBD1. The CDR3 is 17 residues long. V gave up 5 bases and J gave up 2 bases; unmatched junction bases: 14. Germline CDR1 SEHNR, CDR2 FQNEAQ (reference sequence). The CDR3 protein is CASSLTHRQGGQETQYF. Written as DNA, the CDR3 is TGTGCCAGCAGCCTCACTCACAGACAGGGTGGGCAAGAGACCCAGTACTTC.

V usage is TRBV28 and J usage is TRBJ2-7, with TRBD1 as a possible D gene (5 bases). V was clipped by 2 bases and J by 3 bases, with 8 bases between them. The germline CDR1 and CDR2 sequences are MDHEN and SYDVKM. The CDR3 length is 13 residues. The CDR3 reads CASSLTGSYEQYF. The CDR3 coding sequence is TGTGCCAGCAGTTTAACAGGCAGCTACGAGCAGTACTTC.

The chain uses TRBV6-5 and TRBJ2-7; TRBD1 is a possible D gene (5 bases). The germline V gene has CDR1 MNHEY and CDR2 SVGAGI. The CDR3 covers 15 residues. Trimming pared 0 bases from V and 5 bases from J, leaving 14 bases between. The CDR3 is CASSYSGRAYDEQYF. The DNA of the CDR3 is TGTGCCAGCAGTTACTCGGGCAGGGCATACGACGAGCAGTACTTC.

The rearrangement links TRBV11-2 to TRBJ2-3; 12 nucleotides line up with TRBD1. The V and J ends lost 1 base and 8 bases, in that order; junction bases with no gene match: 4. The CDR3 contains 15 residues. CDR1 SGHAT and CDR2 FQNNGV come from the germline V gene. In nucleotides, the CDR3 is TGTGCCAGCAGCTTAGGTGGGACAGGGGGCTTTACGCAGTATTTT. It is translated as CASSLGGTGGFTQYF.

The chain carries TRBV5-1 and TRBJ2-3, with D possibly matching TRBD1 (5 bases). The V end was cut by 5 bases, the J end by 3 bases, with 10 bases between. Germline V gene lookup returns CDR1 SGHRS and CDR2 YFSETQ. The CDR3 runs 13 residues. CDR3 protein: CASRRGETDTQYF. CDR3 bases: TGCGCCAGCAGAAGGGGCGAGACAGATACGCAGTATTTT.

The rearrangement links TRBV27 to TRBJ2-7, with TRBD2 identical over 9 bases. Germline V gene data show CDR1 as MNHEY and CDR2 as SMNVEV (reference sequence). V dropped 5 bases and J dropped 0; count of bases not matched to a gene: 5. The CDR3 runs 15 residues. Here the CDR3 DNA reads TGTGCCAGCAGTGAGCTAGCGGGGAGCTCCTACGAGCAGTACTTC. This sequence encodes CASSELAGSSYEQYF.

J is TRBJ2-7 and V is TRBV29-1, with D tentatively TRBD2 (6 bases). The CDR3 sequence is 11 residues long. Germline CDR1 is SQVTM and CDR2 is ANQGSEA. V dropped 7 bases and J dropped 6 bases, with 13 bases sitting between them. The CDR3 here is CSAGEYSEQYF. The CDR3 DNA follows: TGCAGCGCGGGGGAGTATTCCGAGCAGTACTTC.

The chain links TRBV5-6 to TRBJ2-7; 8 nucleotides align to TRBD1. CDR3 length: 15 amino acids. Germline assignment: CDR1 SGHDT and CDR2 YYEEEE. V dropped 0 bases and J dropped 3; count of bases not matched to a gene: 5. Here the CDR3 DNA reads TGTGCCAGCAGCTTGGTTGGGACAGGAAACTACGAGCAGTACTTC. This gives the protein CASSLVGTGNYEQYF.

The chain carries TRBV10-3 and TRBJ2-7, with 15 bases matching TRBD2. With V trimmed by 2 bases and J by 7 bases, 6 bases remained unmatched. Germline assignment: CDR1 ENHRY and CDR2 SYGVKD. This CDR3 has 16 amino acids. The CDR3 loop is CAISETGLAGGLEQYF. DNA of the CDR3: TGTGCCATCAGTGAGACGGGACTAGCGGGAGGACTAGAGCAGTACTTC.

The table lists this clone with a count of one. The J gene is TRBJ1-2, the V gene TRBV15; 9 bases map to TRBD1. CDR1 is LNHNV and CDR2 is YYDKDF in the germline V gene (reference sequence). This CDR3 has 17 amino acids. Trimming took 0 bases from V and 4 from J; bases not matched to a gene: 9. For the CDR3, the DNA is TGTGCCACCAGCAGAGATCGGACCGGGACAGGGAGCTATGGCTACACCTTC. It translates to CATSRDRTGTGSYGYTF.

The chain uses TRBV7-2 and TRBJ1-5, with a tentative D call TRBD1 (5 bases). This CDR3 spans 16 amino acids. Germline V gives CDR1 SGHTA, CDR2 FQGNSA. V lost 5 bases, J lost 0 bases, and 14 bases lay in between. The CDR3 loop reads CASSRGRGGSNQPQHF. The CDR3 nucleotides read TGTGCCAGCAGCCGGGGCCGCGGGGGTAGCAATCAGCCCCAGCATTTT. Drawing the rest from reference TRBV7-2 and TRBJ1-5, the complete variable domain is GAGVSQSPSNKVTEKGKDVELRCDPISGHTALYWYRQSLGQGLEFLIYFQGNSAPDKSGLPSDRFSAERTGGSVSTLTIQRTQQEDSAVYLCASSRGRGGSNQPQHFGDGTRLSIL.

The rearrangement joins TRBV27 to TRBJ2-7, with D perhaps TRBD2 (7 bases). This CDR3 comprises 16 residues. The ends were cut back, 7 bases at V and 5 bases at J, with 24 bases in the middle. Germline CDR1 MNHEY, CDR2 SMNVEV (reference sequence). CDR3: CASTKWGGRIRNEQYF. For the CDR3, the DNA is TGTGCCAGCACGAAATGGGGGGGGCGAATAAGGAACGAGCAGTACTTC.

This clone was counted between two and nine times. The CDR3 DNA sequence: TGTGCCAGCAGCTTAGAGACAGGGGGCAGGCGTGAAAAACTGTTTTTT. Its protein product is CASSLETGGRREKLFF. J is TRBJ1-4 and V is TRBV7-2, with 10 positions matching TRBD1. The CDR3 has 16 amino acids. Germline V gene sequence: CDR1 SGHTA, CDR2 FQGNSA. With 1 base clipped from V and 7 bases from J, the junction kept 6 bases outside the gene matches.

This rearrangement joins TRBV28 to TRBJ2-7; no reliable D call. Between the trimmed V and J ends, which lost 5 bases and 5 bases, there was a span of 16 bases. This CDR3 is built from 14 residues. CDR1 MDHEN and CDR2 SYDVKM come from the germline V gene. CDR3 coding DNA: TGTGCCAGCAGTAATCCTTTGGGTAGCAACGAGCAGTACTTC. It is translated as CASSNPLGSNEQYF.

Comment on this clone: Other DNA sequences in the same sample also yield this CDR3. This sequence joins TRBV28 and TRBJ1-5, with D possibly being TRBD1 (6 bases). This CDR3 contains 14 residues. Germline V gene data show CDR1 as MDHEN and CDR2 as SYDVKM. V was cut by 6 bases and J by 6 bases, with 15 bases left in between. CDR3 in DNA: TGTGCCAGCAGAAAGGGGGGGGCGGGTCAGCCCCAGCATTTT. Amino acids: CASRKGGAGQPQHF.

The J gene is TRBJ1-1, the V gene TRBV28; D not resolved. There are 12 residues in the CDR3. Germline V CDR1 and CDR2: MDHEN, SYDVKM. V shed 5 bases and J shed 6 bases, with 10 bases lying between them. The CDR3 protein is CASSTPGSEAFF. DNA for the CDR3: TGTGCCAGCAGTACACCGGGTTCTGAAGCTTTCTTT.

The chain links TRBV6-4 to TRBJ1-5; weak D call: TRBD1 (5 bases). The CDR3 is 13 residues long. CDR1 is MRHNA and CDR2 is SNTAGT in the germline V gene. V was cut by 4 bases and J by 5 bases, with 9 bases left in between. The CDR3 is CASSVAGDQPQHF. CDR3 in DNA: TGTGCCAGCAGTGTGGCGGGGGATCAGCCCCAGCATTTT.

CDR3 residues: CASSPPTVNEQFF. The DNA for the CDR3 is TGTGCCAGCAGCCCCCCCACAGTCAATGAGCAGTTCTTC. V gene TRBV11-1 combines with J gene TRBJ2-1; D gene uncertain. V gave up 5 bases and J gave up 6 bases, with 11 bases separating them. Per germline, CDR1 SGHAT and CDR2 FQDESV (reference sequence). The CDR3 consists of 13 residues.

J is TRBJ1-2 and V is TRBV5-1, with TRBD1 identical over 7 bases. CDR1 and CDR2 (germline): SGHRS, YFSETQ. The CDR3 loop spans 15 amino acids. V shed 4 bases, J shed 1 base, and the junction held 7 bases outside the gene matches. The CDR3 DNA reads TGCGCCAGCAGCCCCCTACAGGGGCTTAACTATGGCTACACCTTC. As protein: CASSPLQGLNYGYTF.

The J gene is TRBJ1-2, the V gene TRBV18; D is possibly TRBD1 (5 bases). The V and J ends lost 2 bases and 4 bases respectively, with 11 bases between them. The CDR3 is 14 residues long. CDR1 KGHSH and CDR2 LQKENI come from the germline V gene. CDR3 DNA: TGTGCCAGCTCACCAATGGAGACAGCCTATGGCTACACCTTC. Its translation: CASSPMETAYGYTF.